Below are 7 T cell receptor beta chains sequenced from a single sample in a study of blood T cell repertoires in COVID-19. Sequencing was performed with immunoSEQ multiplex PCR; in TCRdb, only in-frame clones are kept and a portion is missing. This sample yields approximately 670,000 clones, of which about nine tenths are seen a single time; under 0.3% belongs to the top ten. The sequenced sample was peripheral blood. These receptor sequences come from a woman between 18 and 29 years old with acute or convalescent COVID-19.

This clone was recorded only once. The chain combines TRBV7-9 with TRBJ2-3; a weak D match, TRBD1 (6 bases). This CDR3 region has 12 residues. CDR1 is SEHNR and CDR2 is FQNEAQ in the germline V gene (reference sequence). Trimming took 5 bases from V and 4 from J, leaving 7 bases between them. CDR3 amino acids: CASSPGADTQYF. CDR3 coding DNA: TGTGCCAGCAGCCCAGGGGCAGATACGCAGTATTTT.

The chain employs TRBV12-2 and TRBJ1-5. TRBV12-2 is a pseudogene locus. This CDR3 has 16 residues. This CDR3 reads CASRYHRGTNNQPQHF. The CDR3 nucleotides read TGTGCAAGTCGCTACCACCGGGGTACGAACAATCAGCCCCAGCATTTT.

This clone was detected only once. The CDR3 DNA reads as TGCGCCAGCAGCTTGACAGCGGGGGGGCAGACAGATACGCAGTATTTT. It is translated as CASSLTAGGQTDTQYF. The chain couples TRBV5-1 to TRBJ2-3; TRBD2 matches at 10 bases. CDR1 and CDR2 from the germline V gene are SGHRS and YFSETQ. This CDR3 has 16 residues. Trimming removed 1 base from V and 3 bases from J; junction bases left unmatched: 5.

This chain uses TRBV18 with TRBJ1-4, with TRBD1 matching over 7 bases. This CDR3 is 16 amino acids long. Germline V gene lookup returns CDR1 KGHSH and CDR2 LQKENI. V lost 5 bases, J lost 0 bases, and 6 bases stayed unmatched. The CDR3, as DNA: TGTGCCAGCTCAAAACAGGGGCCTGCAACTAATGAAAAACTGTTTTTT. It encodes CASSKQGPATNEKLFF.

The chain is built from TRBV10-3 and TRBJ2-7; D is possibly TRBD1 (6 bases). V was cut by 3 bases and J by 5 bases, with 17 bases left in between. The length of the CDR3 is 15 residues. Per germline, CDR1 ENHRY and CDR2 SYGVKD. The chain's CDR3 is CAISEYHRVENEQYF. The DNA of the CDR3 is TGTGCCATCAGTGAATATCACAGGGTGGAGAACGAGCAGTACTTC.

The chain combines TRBV18 with TRBJ2-7; the D is unclear. The V and J ends lost 6 bases and 1 base respectively, with 10 bases between them. Germline assignment: CDR1 KGHSH and CDR2 LQKENI. The CDR3 runs 13 residues. CDR3 in DNA: TGTGCCAGCTCCGCAGGAAATTCCTACGAGCAGTACTTC. It yields the protein CASSAGNSYEQYF.

CDR3 protein: CASSSDRFGFQHF. CDR3 sequence (DNA): TGTGCCAGCAGTTCCGACAGGTTCGGTTTCCAGCATTTT. The chain links TRBV7-2 to TRBJ1-5; D is perhaps TRBD1 (6 bases). The CDR3 consists of 13 residues. Germline values: CDR1 SGHTA, CDR2 FQGNSA. Deletions cut 6 bases from V and 12 bases from J, with 18 bases between.